This is a list of T cell receptor beta chains from one sample in a study of Ad26.COV2.S vaccination and SARS-CoV-2 variants. Repertoires were generated with immunoSEQ multiplex PCR, while TCRdb's copy carries only in-frame clones and drops some. The table lists a few hundred thousand clones, roughly 90% of them singletons, with 1.5% to 2% in the top ten. The sequencing here drew on peripheral blood, taken in a trial of Ad26.COV2.S vaccine versus placebo. These receptors were obtained from a person between 18 and 60 years old who received the Ad26.COV2.S COVID-19 vaccine or a placebo. Both conserved end residues are part of each CDR3. Fields, in order: V gene, J gene, D gene, clone size, CDR3 protein, CDR3 DNA. D genes are given only for firm matches. A clone size is listed for some rows: how often the clone was seen (once, few, many), or a class if it is expanded.

v_call: TRBV28
j_call: TRBJ2-7
d_call: -
clone_size: -
cdr3_aa: CASSLRGGSYEQYF
cdr3_nt: TGTGCCAGCAGTTTAAGAGGGGGCTCCTACGAGCAGTACTTC

v_call: TRBV10-3
j_call: TRBJ2-2
d_call: -
clone_size: -
cdr3_aa: CAISESGGHNTGELFF
cdr3_nt: TGTGCCATCAGTGAGTCGGGGGGTCACAACACCGGGGAGCTGTTTTTT

v_call: TRBV19
j_call: TRBJ1-3
d_call: -
clone_size: -
cdr3_aa: CASSIDPQAGNTIYF
cdr3_nt: TGTGCCAGTAGTATAGATCCTCAGGCTGGAAACACCATATATTTT

v_call: TRBV7-2
j_call: TRBJ2-7
d_call: -
clone_size: -
cdr3_aa: CASSLVSGTYEQYF
cdr3_nt: TGTGCCAGCAGCTTAGTGTCCGGCACCTACGAGCAGTACTTC

v_call: TRBV27
j_call: TRBJ2-2
d_call: -
clone_size: -
cdr3_aa: CASSANTGELFF
cdr3_nt: TGTGCCAGCAGTGCGAACACCGGGGAGCTGTTTTTT

v_call: TRBV7-9
j_call: TRBJ2-7
d_call: TRBD1
clone_size: once
cdr3_aa: CASSSHRLTRDRDYEQYF
cdr3_nt: TGTGCCAGCAGCTCACACCGGCTCACTCGGGACAGGGACTACGAGCAGTACTTC

v_call: TRBV7-6
j_call: TRBJ1-1
d_call: -
clone_size: -
cdr3_aa: CASRPQGGIRNTEAFF
cdr3_nt: TGTGCCAGCAGACCCCAAGGGGGGATCCGCAACACTGAAGCTTTCTTT

v_call: TRBV30
j_call: TRBJ2-7
d_call: TRBD2
clone_size: -
cdr3_aa: CAWTSGDYEQYF
cdr3_nt: TGTGCCTGGACTAGCGGCGACTACGAGCAGTACTTC

v_call: TRBV30
j_call: TRBJ2-7
d_call: -
clone_size: -
cdr3_aa: CAWNHRDLAYEQYF
cdr3_nt: TGTGCCTGGAACCACCGGGACCTTGCATACGAGCAGTACTTC

v_call: TRBV28
j_call: TRBJ2-2
d_call: -
clone_size: -
cdr3_aa: CASTVGHRTGELFF
cdr3_nt: TGTGCCAGCACAGTTGGGCACCGCACCGGGGAGCTGTTTTTT

v_call: TRBV6-2/TRBV6-3
j_call: TRBJ2-7
d_call: -
clone_size: -
cdr3_aa: CASSTRLTSYEQYF
cdr3_nt: TGTGCCAGCAGTACCCGACTCACGAGCTACGAGCAGTACTTC

v_call: TRBV3-1/TRBV3-2
j_call: TRBJ2-7
d_call: TRBD1
clone_size: -
cdr3_aa: CASSPGQGLDEQYF
cdr3_nt: TGTGCCAGCAGCCCGGGACAGGGTCTCGACGAGCAGTACTTC

v_call: TRBV19
j_call: TRBJ2-7
d_call: -
clone_size: -
cdr3_aa: CASSDLGRIPYEQYF
cdr3_nt: TGTGCCAGTAGTGACCTAGGTCGAATCCCCTACGAGCAGTACTTC

v_call: TRBV28
j_call: TRBJ2-1
d_call: TRBD1
clone_size: -
cdr3_aa: CASSLYSGTGVLNEQFF
cdr3_nt: TGTGCCAGCAGTTTATATTCCGGGACAGGGGTCCTGAATGAGCAGTTCTTC

v_call: TRBV11-2
j_call: TRBJ1-1
d_call: -
clone_size: -
cdr3_aa: CASSLSTGENTEAFF
cdr3_nt: TGTGCCAGCAGCCTTAGTACCGGGGAGAACACTGAAGCTTTCTTT

v_call: TRBV28
j_call: TRBJ2-1
d_call: TRBD2
clone_size: -
cdr3_aa: CASSSLPGTSGSDEQFF
cdr3_nt: TGTGCCAGCAGTTCCCTCCCCGGGACTAGCGGGAGCGATGAGCAGTTCTTC

v_call: TRBV28
j_call: TRBJ2-1
d_call: -
clone_size: -
cdr3_aa: CATQGGGTYNEQFF
cdr3_nt: TGTGCCACCCAAGGGGGAGGGACCTACAATGAGCAGTTCTTC

v_call: TRBV29-1
j_call: TRBJ2-1
d_call: -
clone_size: -
cdr3_aa: CSVEGNTNEQFF
cdr3_nt: TGCAGCGTTGAGGGGAATACGAATGAGCAGTTCTTC

v_call: TRBV7-6
j_call: TRBJ2-1
d_call: -
clone_size: -
cdr3_aa: CASSPQVASYPREQFF
cdr3_nt: TGTGCCAGCAGCCCTCAGGTGGCTAGCTACCCTCGTGAGCAGTTCTTC

v_call: TRBV5-1
j_call: TRBJ2-7
d_call: -
clone_size: -
cdr3_aa: CASSLGRSSYEQYF
cdr3_nt: TGCGCCAGCAGTTTGGGACGGAGCTCCTACGAGCAGTACTTC

v_call: TRBV2
j_call: TRBJ1-5
d_call: -
clone_size: few
cdr3_aa: CASMRVGQPQHF
cdr3_nt: TGTGCCAGCATGAGGGTAGGTCAGCCCCAGCATTTT

v_call: TRBV7-8
j_call: TRBJ2-1
d_call: -
clone_size: -
cdr3_aa: CASSVRLGEQFF
cdr3_nt: TGTGCCAGCAGCGTACGACTGGGTGAGCAGTTCTTC

v_call: TRBV30
j_call: TRBJ1-1
d_call: -
clone_size: -
cdr3_aa: CACGGQGRRTEAFF
cdr3_nt: TGTGCCTGTGGGGGCCAGGGGCGGAGGACTGAAGCTTTCTTT

v_call: TRBV7-8
j_call: TRBJ1-5
d_call: -
clone_size: -
cdr3_aa: CASSPYNQPQHF
cdr3_nt: TGTGCCAGCAGCCCTTACAATCAGCCCCAGCATTTT

v_call: TRBV9
j_call: TRBJ2-3
d_call: TRBD1
clone_size: -
cdr3_aa: CASSSRTGSTDTQYF
cdr3_nt: TGTGCCAGCAGCAGCCGGACAGGTAGCACAGATACGCAGTATTTT

v_call: TRBV28
j_call: TRBJ1-2
d_call: -
clone_size: -
cdr3_aa: CASSPTRSNYGYTF
cdr3_nt: TGTGCCAGCAGCCCCACCCGCAGTAACTATGGCTACACCTTC

v_call: TRBV28
j_call: TRBJ1-1
d_call: TRBD1
clone_size: few
cdr3_aa: CASSAIAPGTGGLLAEAFF
cdr3_nt: TGTGCCAGCAGTGCTATAGCCCCCGGGACAGGGGGCCTCCTTGCTGAAGCTTTCTTT

v_call: TRBV5-4
j_call: TRBJ2-7
d_call: TRBD2
clone_size: -
cdr3_aa: CASSSLAGGTYEQYF
cdr3_nt: TGTGCCAGCAGCTCTCTAGCGGGAGGAACCTACGAGCAGTACTTC

v_call: TRBV27
j_call: TRBJ2-1
d_call: TRBD2
clone_size: -
cdr3_aa: CASRGLDRPGYNEQFF
cdr3_nt: TGTGCCAGCAGGGGACTAGACCGACCGGGCTACAATGAGCAGTTCTTC

v_call: TRBV5-1
j_call: TRBJ2-3
d_call: -
clone_size: -
cdr3_aa: CASTEGTESTDTQYF
cdr3_nt: TGCGCCAGCACCGAGGGAACGGAAAGCACAGATACGCAGTATTTT

v_call: TRBV19
j_call: TRBJ2-3
d_call: TRBD2
clone_size: -
cdr3_aa: CASQAGTSNFWDTQYF
cdr3_nt: TGTGCCAGTCAAGCGGGGACTAGCAACTTCTGGGATACGCAGTATTTT

v_call: TRBV24-1
j_call: TRBJ2-1
d_call: -
clone_size: -
cdr3_aa: CATSDLPGLSYNEQFF
cdr3_nt: TGTGCCACCAGTGATTTGCCCGGACTGTCCTACAATGAGCAGTTCTTC

v_call: TRBV10-2
j_call: TRBJ2-3
d_call: TRBD1
clone_size: -
cdr3_aa: CASRDRGADTQYF
cdr3_nt: TGCGCCAGCAGGGACAGGGGTGCAGATACGCAGTATTTT